This T cell receptor beta chain was captured in a study of cytomegalovirus exposure and HLA in healthy donors. The PCR had 60 Vbeta and 13 Jbeta primers. TCRdb's table, derived via immunoSEQ multiplex PCR, lists solely in-frame clones and lacks some. There are around 170,000 clones in the sample; 60% to 85% occur only once, and more than 6% lies in the top ten. The CDR3 has 15 amino acids. CDR1 MNHEY and CDR2 SVGAGI come from the germline V gene. With 4 bases removed from V and 3 bases from J, the gap between germline ends came to 13 bases. V usage is TRBV6-5 and J usage is TRBJ1-3; D gene ambiguous. Sequencing was done on a sample of PBMCs. This TCR was recovered from a middle-aged woman in good health and CMV-seropositive. CDR3 DNA sequence: TGTGCCAGCAGTTTGGCCCGGGGTAGTGGAAACACCATATATTTT. Protein: CASSLARGSGNTIYF.